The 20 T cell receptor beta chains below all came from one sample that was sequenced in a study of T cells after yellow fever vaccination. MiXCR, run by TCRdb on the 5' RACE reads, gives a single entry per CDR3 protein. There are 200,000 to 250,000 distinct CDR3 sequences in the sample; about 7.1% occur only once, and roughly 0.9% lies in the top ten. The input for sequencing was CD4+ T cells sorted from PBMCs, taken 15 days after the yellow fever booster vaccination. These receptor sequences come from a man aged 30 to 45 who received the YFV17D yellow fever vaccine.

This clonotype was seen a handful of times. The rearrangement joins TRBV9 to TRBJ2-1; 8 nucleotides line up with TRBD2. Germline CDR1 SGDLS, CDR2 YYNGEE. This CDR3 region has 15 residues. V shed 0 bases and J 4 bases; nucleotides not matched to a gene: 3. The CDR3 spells CASSVGAGVYNEQFF. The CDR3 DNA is TGTGCCAGCAGCGTAGGAGCGGGAGTTTACAATGAGCAGTTCTTC. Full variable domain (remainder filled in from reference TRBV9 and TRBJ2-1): DSGVTQTPKHLITATGQRVTLRCSPRSGDLSVYWYQQSLDQGLQFLIQYYNGEERAKGNILERFSAQQFPDLHSELNLSSLELGDSALYFCASSVGAGVYNEQFFGPGTRLTVL.

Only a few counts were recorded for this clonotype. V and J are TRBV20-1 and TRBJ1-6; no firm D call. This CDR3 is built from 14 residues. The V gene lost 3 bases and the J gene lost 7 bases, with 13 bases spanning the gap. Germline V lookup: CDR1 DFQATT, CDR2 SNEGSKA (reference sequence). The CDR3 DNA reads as TGCAGTGCTAGTGTATCGGGGATGAATTCACCCCTCCACTTT. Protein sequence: CSASVSGMNSPLHF.

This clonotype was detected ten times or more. The CDR3 DNA sequence: TGTGCCAGCAGTCAGTCCTCTGGGGCCAACGTCCTGACTTTC. It codes for CASSQSSGANVLTF. The gene calls are TRBV7-3 and TRBJ2-6; D ambiguous. V was cut by 6 bases and J by 0 bases, with 6 bases left in between. This CDR3 has 14 residues. Germline V gives CDR1 SGHTA, CDR2 FQGTGA.

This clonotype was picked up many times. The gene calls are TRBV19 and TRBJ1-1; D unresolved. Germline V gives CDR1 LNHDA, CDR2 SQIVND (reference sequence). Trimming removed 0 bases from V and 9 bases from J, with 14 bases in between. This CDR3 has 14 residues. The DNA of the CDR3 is TGTGCCAGTAGTATAGATCGAGGGCGGCCGAAAGCTTTCTTT. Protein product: CASSIDRGRPKAFF. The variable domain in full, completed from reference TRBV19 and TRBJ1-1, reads DGGITQSPKYLFRKEGQNVTLSCEQNLNHDAMYWYRQDPGQGLRLIYYSQIVNDFQKGDIAEGYSVSREKKESFPLTVTSAQKNPTAFYLCASSIDRGRPKAFFGQGTRLTVV.

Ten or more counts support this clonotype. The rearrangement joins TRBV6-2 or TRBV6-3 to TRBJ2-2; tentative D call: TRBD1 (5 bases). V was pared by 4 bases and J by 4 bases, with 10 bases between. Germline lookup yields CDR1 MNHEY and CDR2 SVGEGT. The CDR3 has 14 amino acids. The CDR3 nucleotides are TGTGCCAGCAGTTCTTTCAGGGCCACCGGGGAGCTGTTTTTT. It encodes CASSSFRATGELFF.

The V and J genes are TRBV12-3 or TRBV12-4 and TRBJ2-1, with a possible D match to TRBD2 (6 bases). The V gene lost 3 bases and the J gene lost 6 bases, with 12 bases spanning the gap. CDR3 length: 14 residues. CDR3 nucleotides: TGTGCCAGCAGTTTGACGGGACTCTTCAATGAGCAGTTCTTC. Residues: CASSLTGLFNEQFF.

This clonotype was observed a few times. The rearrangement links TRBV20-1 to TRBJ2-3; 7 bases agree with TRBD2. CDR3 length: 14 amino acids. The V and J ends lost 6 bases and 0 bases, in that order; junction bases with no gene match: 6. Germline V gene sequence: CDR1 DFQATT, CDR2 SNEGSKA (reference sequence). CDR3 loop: CSAFSGPSTDTQYF. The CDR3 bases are TGCAGTGCCTTTAGCGGGCCTAGCACAGATACGCAGTATTTT.

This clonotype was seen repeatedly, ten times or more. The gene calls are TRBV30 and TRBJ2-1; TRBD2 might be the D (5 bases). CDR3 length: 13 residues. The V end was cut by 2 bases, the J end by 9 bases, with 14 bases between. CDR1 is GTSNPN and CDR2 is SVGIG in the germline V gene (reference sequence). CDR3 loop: CAWSFDGGSEQFF. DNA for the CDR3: TGTGCCTGGAGTTTTGATGGAGGAAGTGAGCAGTTCTTC.

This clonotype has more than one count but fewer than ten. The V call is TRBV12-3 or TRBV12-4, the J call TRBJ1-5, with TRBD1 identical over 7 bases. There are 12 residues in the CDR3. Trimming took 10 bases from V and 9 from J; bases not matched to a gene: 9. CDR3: CATSGQSGPQHF. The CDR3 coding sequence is TGTGCCACCTCGGGACAGAGTGGGCCCCAGCATTTT.

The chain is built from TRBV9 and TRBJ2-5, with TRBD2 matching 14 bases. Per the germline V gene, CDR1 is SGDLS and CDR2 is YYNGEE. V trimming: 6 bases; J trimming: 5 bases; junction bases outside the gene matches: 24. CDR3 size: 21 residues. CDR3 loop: CASTGGDRGLAGDIARETQYF. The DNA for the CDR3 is TGTGCCAGCACTGGGGGGGACAGGGGACTAGCGGGAGATATCGCACGCGAGACCCAGTACTTC.

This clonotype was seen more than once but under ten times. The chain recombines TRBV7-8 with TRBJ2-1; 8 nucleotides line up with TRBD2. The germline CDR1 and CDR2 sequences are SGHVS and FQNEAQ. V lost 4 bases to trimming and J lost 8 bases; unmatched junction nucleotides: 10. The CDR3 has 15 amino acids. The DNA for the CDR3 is TGTGCCAGCAGCTCCCCCAGCGGGAGTCAAGATGAGCAGTTCTTC. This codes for CASSSPSGSQDEQFF.

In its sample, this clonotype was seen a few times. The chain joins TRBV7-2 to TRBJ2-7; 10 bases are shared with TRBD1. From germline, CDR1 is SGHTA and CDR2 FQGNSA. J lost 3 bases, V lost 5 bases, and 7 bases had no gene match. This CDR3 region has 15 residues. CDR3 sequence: CASSRSGQGGYEQYF. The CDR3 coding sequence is TGTGCCAGCAGCCGGAGCGGACAGGGGGGCTACGAGCAGTACTTC.

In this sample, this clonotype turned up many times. The chain's CDR3 is CSAGPSGRDTQYF. CDR3 nucleotide sequence: TGCAGTGCTGGGCCTAGCGGAAGAGATACGCAGTATTTT. This chain links TRBV20-1 with TRBJ2-3; 7 bases agree with TRBD2. The CDR3 totals 13 residues. The trim removed 5 bases at V and 5 bases at J, leaving 7 bases unmatched. In germline, CDR1 is DFQATT, CDR2 SNEGSKA (reference sequence).

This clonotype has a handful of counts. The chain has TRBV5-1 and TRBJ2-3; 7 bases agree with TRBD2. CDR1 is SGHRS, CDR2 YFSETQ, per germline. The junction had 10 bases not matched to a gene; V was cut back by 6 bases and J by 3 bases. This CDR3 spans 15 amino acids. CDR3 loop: CASKEGGSITDTQYF. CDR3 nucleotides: TGCGCCAGCAAGGAAGGCGGGAGCATAACAGATACGCAGTATTTT.

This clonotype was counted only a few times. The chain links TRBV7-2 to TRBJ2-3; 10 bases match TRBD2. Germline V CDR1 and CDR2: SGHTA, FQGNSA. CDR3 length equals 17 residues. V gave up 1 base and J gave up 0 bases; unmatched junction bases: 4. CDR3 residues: CASSLGTSGPSTDTQYF. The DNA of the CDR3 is TGTGCCAGCAGCTTAGGGACTAGCGGCCCTAGCACAGATACGCAGTATTTT.

The CDR3 protein is CSARDCAEKQFF. DNA of the CDR3: TGCAGTGCTAGAGATTGCGCGGAAAAGCAGTTCTTC. The V call is TRBV20-1, the J call TRBJ2-1; D not certain. Germline CDR1 and CDR2: DFQATT and SNEGSKA (reference sequence). Trimming took off 0 bases at V and 11 bases at J, with 11 bases between the two ends. This CDR3 spans 12 amino acids.

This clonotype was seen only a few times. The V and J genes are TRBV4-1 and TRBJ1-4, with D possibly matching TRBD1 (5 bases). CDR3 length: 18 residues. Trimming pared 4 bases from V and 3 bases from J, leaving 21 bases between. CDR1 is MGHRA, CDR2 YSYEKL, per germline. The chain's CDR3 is CASSPARGPGTSNEKLFF. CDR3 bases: TGCGCCAGCAGCCCCGCGCGGGGCCCCGGGACTTCTAATGAAAAACTGTTTTTT.

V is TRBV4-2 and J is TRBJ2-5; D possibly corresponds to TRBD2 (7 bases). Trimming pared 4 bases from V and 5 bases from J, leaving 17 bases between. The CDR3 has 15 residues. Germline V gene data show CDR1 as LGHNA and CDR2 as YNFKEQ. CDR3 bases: TGTGCCAGCAGCCCTCGGGGGGCAGGAGAGGAGACCCAGTACTTC. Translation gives CASSPRGAGEETQYF.

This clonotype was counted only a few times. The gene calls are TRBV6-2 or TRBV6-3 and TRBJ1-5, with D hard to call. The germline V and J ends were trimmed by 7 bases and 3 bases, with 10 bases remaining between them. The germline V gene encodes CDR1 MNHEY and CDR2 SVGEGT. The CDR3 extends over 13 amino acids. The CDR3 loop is CASTLDDNQPQHF. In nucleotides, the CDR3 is TGTGCCAGCACCCTGGACGACAATCAGCCCCAGCATTTT.

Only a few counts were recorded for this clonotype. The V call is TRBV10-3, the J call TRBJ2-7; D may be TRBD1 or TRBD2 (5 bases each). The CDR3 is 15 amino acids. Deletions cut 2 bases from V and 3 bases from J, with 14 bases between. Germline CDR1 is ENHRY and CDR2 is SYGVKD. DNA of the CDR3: TGTGCCATCAGTGAGAGGGGAAGGGAGAACTACGAGCAGTACTTC. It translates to CAISERGRENYEQYF.